These 5 T cell receptor beta chains were all obtained from the same sample, sequenced in a study of blood T cell repertoires in COVID-19. Sequencing was performed with immunoSEQ multiplex PCR; in TCRdb, only in-frame clones are kept and a portion is missing. The data show 400,000 or so clones, roughly nine tenths seen once. Source material: PBMCs or T cells enriched from blood (not recorded which). The source is a man aged 25-45 years who had recovered from COVID-19.

The CDR3 here is CASSVGPSGSYEQYF. Here the CDR3 DNA reads TGTGCCAGCAGCGTAGGTCCTAGCGGGAGTTACGAGCAGTACTTC. This chain connects TRBV9 to TRBJ2-7; 10 nucleotides match TRBD2. There are 15 residues in the CDR3. CDR1 is SGDLS, CDR2 YYNGEE, per germline. V was pared by 0 bases and J by 4 bases, with 4 bases of the junction left unmatched.

The genes are TRBV28 and TRBJ2-1; weak D call: TRBD2 (6 bases). CDR3 length equals 15 residues. Germline values: CDR1 MDHEN, CDR2 SYDVKM. V shed 6 bases and J shed 4 bases, with 16 bases lying between them. The CDR3 coding sequence is TGTGCCAGCAGGGGGCCGGGACTGTCTTACAATGAGCAGTTCTTC. Encoded protein: CASRGPGLSYNEQFF.

This chain joins TRBV28 and TRBJ1-4; D call uncertain. This CDR3 has 14 residues. V was pared by 4 bases and J by 7 bases, with 13 bases between. Germline values: CDR1 MDHEN, CDR2 SYDVKM. CDR3: CASSSPAGGEKLFF. As DNA, the CDR3 is TGTGCCAGCAGTTCCCCGGCAGGAGGTGAAAAACTGTTTTTT.

The sample holds a few counts of this clone. The chain couples TRBV7-2 to TRBJ2-7, with TRBD2 matching 11 bases. CDR1 is SGHTA, CDR2 FQGNSA, per germline. Trimming took 3 bases from V and 3 from J; bases not matched to a gene: 7. The CDR3 totals 16 residues. CDR3 sequence reads: CASSFATSGSFYEQYF. Written as DNA, the CDR3 is TGTGCCAGCAGCTTCGCTACTAGCGGGAGTTTCTACGAGCAGTACTTC.

The V call is TRBV7-2, the J call TRBJ2-1; a weak D match, TRBD2 (6 bases). Germline CDR1 and CDR2: SGHTA and FQGNSA. The CDR3 runs 13 residues. Deletions cut 6 bases from V and 6 bases from J, with 12 bases between. The CDR3 DNA reads as TGTGCCAGCAGTTATAATAGCGGCAATGAGCAGTTCTTC. Protein: CASSYNSGNEQFF.